The following is a T cell receptor (beta chain) sequence with its context. The clone's antigen remains unknown. The record has no base qualities; no much larger clone is one base away. The source of the sample is a study of CD8 T cells in ankylosing spondylitis (dated by TCRdb to about 2017). At the level of the whole study: The study profiled T cell receptor beta repertoires in healthy donors and ankylosing spondylitis patients to find disease-linked TCR variants. The full study cohort comprised 25 ankylosing spondylitis patients and over 95 healthy donors. Peripheral blood was sampled, and synovial fluid was also collected from ankylosing spondylitis patients. Overall results and qualifications from the work: The disease-linked clones had a CD8+ phenotype and were found at relatively low frequencies in peripheral blood. Significant enrichment of the disease-linked clones was reported in matched synovial fluid samples from ankylosing spondylitis patients. A TCR beta motif of eight highly homologous amino acid variants appeared characteristic of blood from ankylosing spondylitis patients. Some TCR beta motif variants had previously been reported in synovial fluid and blood of reactive arthritis patients, which suggested common disease-initiation mechanisms.

The CDR3 has 11 amino acids, counting the end cysteine and phenylalanine. CDR3 DNA only is kept here, 33 bases in frame from base 1. V is pared back by 5 bases and J by 1 base, with 6 bases lying between the germline termini. CDR1 and CDR2 are drawn from the germline V gene: SQVTM, ANQGSEA. Sequencing took place on an Illumina HiSeq 2500. TCR beta libraries were prepared by quantitative 5'-RACE with molecular barcodes. As for how the authors treated the data: A new computational method based on a probabilistic model of VDJ rearrangement was used to identify disease-linked TCR variants. The public reads were quality trimmed at Q25 with fastp and then assembled into clones with MiXCR by TCRdb, keeping productive beta chains. One record per CDR3 amino acid sequence lists the most common genes and DNA. TCRdb's processing, not the study's, gives the V and J calls here. The sample records about 160,000 distinct CDR3 sequences, about 16% of which are singletons. About 8% of the sample is held by the ten biggest clonotypes.

Sequencing was done on a sample of blood, either unsorted or a sorted T cell fraction (not recorded which). This clonotype was sampled from a male donor with ankylosing spondylitis or in good health (not recorded which). This sequence uses TRBV29-1 and TRBJ2-7; a tentative D call is TRBD2 (5 bases match). At the DNA level, the sequence is TGCAGCGTTACTAGTTCCTACGAGCAGTACTTC. Its protein product is CSVTSSYEQYF.